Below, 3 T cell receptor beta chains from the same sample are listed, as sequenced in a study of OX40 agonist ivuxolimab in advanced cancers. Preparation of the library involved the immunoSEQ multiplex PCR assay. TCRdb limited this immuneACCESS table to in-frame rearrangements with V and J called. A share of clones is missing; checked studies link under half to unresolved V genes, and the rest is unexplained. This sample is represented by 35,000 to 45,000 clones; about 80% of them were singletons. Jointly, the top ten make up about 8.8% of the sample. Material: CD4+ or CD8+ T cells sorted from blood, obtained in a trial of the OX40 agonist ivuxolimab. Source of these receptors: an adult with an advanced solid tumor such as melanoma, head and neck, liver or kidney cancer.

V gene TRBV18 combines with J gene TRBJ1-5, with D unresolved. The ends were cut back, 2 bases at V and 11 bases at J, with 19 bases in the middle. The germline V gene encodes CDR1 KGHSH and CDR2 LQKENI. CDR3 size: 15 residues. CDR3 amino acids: CASSPGKDEQSAQHF. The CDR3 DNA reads TGTGCCAGCTCACCAGGGAAAGATGAGCAATCAGCCCAGCATTTT.

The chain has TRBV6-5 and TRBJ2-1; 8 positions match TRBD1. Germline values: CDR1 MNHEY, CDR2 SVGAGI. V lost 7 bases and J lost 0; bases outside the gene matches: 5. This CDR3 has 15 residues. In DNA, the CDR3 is TGTGCCAGCACCGAGGGACAGGCCTCCTACAATGAGCAGTTCTTC. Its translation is CASTEGQASYNEQFF.

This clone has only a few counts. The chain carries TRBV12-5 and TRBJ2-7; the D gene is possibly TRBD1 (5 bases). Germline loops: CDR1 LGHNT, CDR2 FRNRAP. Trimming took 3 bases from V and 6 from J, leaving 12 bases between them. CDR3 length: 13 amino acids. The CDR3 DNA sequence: TGTGCTAGTGGTTTCGACAGAGGTGTCGAGCAGTACTTC. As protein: CASGFDRGVEQYF.